The rows below give T cell receptor beta chains drawn from one sample of a study of cytomegalovirus exposure and HLA in healthy donors. The table came from immunoSEQ multiplex PCR; TCRdb's copy has only in-frame clones and leaves some out. The repertoire includes around 180,000 clones, 85% of them detected once, and 1% sits in the top ten. Sequenced material: PBMCs. The receptors derive from a boy aged 2-15 years in good health and CMV-seronegative. The CDR3 runs from the conserved cysteine through the conserved F or W. The D gene is left open where the match is weak.

CDR3: CASSVSRDTEAFF
V: TRBV2
length: 13
D: .
J: TRBJ1-1

CDR3: CASSLSPIQYTEAFF
V: TRBV27
length: 15
D: .
J: TRBJ1-1

CDR3: CATSRPQGPIDRGRDYGYTF
V: TRBV15
length: 20
D: TRBD1
J: TRBJ1-2

CDR3: CASSIRASGVYEQYF
V: TRBV19
length: 15
D: TRBD2
J: TRBJ2-7

CDR3: CASSDRDSPSYEQYF
V: TRBV6-1
length: 15
D: .
J: TRBJ2-7

CDR3: CADRTGGHEQFF
V: TRBV2
length: 12
D: TRBD1
J: TRBJ2-1

CDR3: CAWSSRRDEKLFF
V: TRBV30
length: 13
D: .
J: TRBJ1-4

CDR3: CASRKGTGDNQPQHF
V: TRBV6-1
length: 15
D: TRBD1
J: TRBJ1-5

CDR3: CASSRLQRDTQYF
V: TRBV6-5
length: 13
D: .
J: TRBJ2-3

CDR3: CASSLDRTSDTQYF
V: TRBV7-7
length: 14
D: TRBD1
J: TRBJ2-3

CDR3: CASSPLGGYAFF
V: TRBV18
length: 12
D: .
J: TRBJ1-1

CDR3: CASRPTGTGLLFSGANVLTF
V: TRBV28
length: 20
D: TRBD1
J: TRBJ2-6

CDR3: CAIRTGLNTGELFF
V: TRBV10-3
length: 14
D: TRBD1
J: TRBJ2-2

CDR3: CARSPGQVEGVYTF
V: TRBV5-3
length: 14
D: TRBD1
J: TRBJ1-2

CDR3: CASSKLAAGYNEQFF
V: TRBV10-1
length: 15
D: .
J: TRBJ2-1

CDR3: CASSLRRSSYNEQFF
V: TRBV27
length: 15
D: .
J: TRBJ2-1

CDR3: CASSPVRTTSARATQYF
V: TRBV18
length: 17
D: TRBD2
J: TRBJ2-5

CDR3: CASSHPSRLAGGSYNEQFF
V: TRBV4-1
length: 19
D: TRBD2
J: TRBJ2-1

CDR3: CASSLGTSGQETQYF
V: TRBV5-1
length: 15
D: TRBD2
J: TRBJ2-5

CDR3: CASSLSTTGTSSGNTIYF
V: TRBV11-2
length: 18
D: .
J: TRBJ1-3

CDR3: CAWSRWLTLNTGELFF
V: TRBV30
length: 16
D: .
J: TRBJ2-2

CDR3: CATSRPGTSDTDTQYF
V: TRBV15
length: 16
D: TRBD2
J: TRBJ2-3

CDR3: CAWSRVLEAFF
V: TRBV30
length: 11
D: .
J: TRBJ1-1

CDR3: CASSYGSGGDSPLHF
V: TRBV6-5
length: 15
D: TRBD1
J: TRBJ1-6

CDR3: CAWSVGSYEQFF
V: TRBV30
length: 12
D: .
J: TRBJ2-1

CDR3: CASSLGLAGIYEQYF
V: TRBV14
length: 15
D: TRBD2
J: TRBJ2-7

CDR3: CASSFRPSGGVTDTQYF
V: TRBV5-6
length: 17
D: TRBD2
J: TRBJ2-3

CDR3: CASSVGPGLREQYF
V: TRBV9
length: 14
D: .
J: TRBJ2-7

CDR3: CASSGDRGPFDTGELFF
V: TRBV6-1
length: 17
D: TRBD1
J: TRBJ2-2

CDR3: CASSQEEWTSDYNEQFF
V: TRBV4-1
length: 17
D: TRBD2
J: TRBJ2-1

CDR3: CASSPIASHYEQYF
V: TRBV27
length: 14
D: .
J: TRBJ2-7

CDR3: CASTQNWRNNEQFF
V: TRBV28
length: 14
D: .
J: TRBJ2-1

CDR3: CASSPSTGDSNQPQHF
V: TRBV27
length: 16
D: TRBD1
J: TRBJ1-5

CDR3: CASSFQIKNEKLFF
V: TRBV28
length: 14
D: .
J: TRBJ1-4

CDR3: CASSLKSGQGGETQYF
V: TRBV5-1
length: 16
D: TRBD1
J: TRBJ2-5

CDR3: CASRYHQGNTEAFF
V: TRBV11-2
length: 14
D: .
J: TRBJ1-1